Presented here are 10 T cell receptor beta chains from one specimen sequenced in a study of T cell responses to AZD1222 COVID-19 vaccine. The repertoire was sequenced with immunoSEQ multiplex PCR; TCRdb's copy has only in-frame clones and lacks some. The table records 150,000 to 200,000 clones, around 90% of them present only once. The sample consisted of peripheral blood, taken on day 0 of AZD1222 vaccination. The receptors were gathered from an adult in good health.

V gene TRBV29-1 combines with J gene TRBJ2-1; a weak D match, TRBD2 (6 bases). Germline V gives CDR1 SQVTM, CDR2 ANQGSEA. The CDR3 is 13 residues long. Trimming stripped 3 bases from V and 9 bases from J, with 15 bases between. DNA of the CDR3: TGCAGCGTTGACGAGGGACTGCAGATTGAGCAGTTCTTC. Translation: CSVDEGLQIEQFF.

The CDR3 DNA follows: TGTGCCTGGGTCGGACAGGCTAACTATGGCTACACCTTC. It translates to CAWVGQANYGYTF. The chain combines TRBV30 with TRBJ1-2; TRBD1 aligns across 7 bases. Germline loops: CDR1 GTSNPN, CDR2 SVGIG (reference sequence). The CDR3 loop spans 13 amino acids. With 5 bases clipped from V and 0 bases from J, the junction kept 3 bases outside the gene matches.

The CDR3 spells CAWSGGDRGLRYGYTF. CDR3 coding DNA: TGTGCCTGGAGTGGGGGGGACAGGGGGCTGAGGTATGGCTACACCTTC. V and J are TRBV30 and TRBJ1-2, with TRBD1 matching over 12 bases. Trimming removed 1 base from V and 5 bases from J; junction bases left unmatched: 8. This CDR3 spans 16 amino acids. The germline V gene has CDR1 GTSNPN and CDR2 SVGIG (reference sequence).

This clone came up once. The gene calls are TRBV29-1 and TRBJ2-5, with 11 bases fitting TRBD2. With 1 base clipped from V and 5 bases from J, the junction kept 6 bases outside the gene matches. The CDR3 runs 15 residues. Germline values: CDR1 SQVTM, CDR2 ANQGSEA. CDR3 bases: TGCAGCGTTGAAGGTAGCGGGAGGGCCGGGGAGACCCAGTACTTC. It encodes CSVEGSGRAGETQYF. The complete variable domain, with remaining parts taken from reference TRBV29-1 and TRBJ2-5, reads SAVISQKPSRDICQRGTSLTIQCQVDSQVTMMFWYRQQPGQSLTLIATANQGSEATYESGFVIDKFPISRPNLTFSTLTVSNMSPEDSSIYLCSVEGSGRAGETQYFGPGTRLLVL.

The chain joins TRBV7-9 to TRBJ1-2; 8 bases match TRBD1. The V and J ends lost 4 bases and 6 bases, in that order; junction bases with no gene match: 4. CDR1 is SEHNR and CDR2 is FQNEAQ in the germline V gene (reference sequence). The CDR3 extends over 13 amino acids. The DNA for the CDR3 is TGTGCCAGCAGCTCGGACAGGGATAATGGCTACACCTTC. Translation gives CASSSDRDNGYTF.

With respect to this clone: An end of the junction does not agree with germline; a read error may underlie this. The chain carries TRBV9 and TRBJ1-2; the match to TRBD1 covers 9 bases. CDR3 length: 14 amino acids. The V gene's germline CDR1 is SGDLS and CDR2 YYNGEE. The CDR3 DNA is TGTGCCAGCAGCGTAGAAGGAGGGGGACAGGGATGGTTCTTC. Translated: CASSVEGGGQGWFF. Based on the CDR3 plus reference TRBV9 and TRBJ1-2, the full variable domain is DSGVTQTPKHLITATGQRVTLRCSPRSGDLSVYWYQQSLDQGLQFLIQYYNGEERAKGNILERFSAQQFPDLHSELNLSSLELGDSALYFCASSVEGGGQGWFFGSGTRLTVV.

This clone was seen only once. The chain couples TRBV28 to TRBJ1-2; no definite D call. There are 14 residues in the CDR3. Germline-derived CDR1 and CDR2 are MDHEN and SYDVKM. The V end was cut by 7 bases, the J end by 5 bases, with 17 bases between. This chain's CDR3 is CASNLVTADYGYTF. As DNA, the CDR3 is TGTGCCAGCAACCTGGTGACTGCGGATTATGGCTACACCTTC.

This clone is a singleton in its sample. The CDR3 DNA is TGTGCCAGCAGCCTAACAGGGGTGGGCACTGAAGCTTTCTTT. Translating it yields CASSLTGVGTEAFF. The chain combines TRBV25-1 with TRBJ1-1; 7 bases align to TRBD1. Per the germline V gene, CDR1 is MGHDK and CDR2 is SYGVNS. The CDR3 extends over 14 amino acids. V lost 6 bases to trimming and J lost 4 bases; unmatched junction nucleotides: 8. The complete variable domain, with remaining parts taken from reference TRBV25-1 and TRBJ1-1, reads EADIYQTPRYLVIGTGKKITLECSQTMGHDKMYWYQQDPGMELHLIHYSYGVNSTEKGDLSSESTVSRIRTEHFPLTLESARPSHTSQYLCASSLTGVGTEAFFGQGTRLTVV.

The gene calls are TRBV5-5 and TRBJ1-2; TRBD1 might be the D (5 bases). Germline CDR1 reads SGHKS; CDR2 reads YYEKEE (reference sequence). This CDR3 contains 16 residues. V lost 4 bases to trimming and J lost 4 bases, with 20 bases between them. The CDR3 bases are TGTGCCAGCAGCCTAATCCGCCCGGAGCAGGGCTATGGCTACACCTTC. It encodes CASSLIRPEQGYGYTF.

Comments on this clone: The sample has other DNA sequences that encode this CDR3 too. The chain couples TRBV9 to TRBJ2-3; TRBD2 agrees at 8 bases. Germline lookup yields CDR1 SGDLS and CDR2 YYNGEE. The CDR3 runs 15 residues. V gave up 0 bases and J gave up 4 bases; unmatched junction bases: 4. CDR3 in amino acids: CASSVAGGPADTQYF. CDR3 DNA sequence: TGTGCCAGCAGCGTAGCGGGAGGGCCAGCAGATACGCAGTATTTT.